This T cell receptor (beta chain) was captured by sequencing in a study of post-analysis software for immune sequencing data. Study-wide points: Patients carried 5 or 6 TRBV segments more frequently than controls did, and TRBV5-6, TRBV5-1 and TRBV20-1 were among them.

Presence of unique molecular identifiers characterized the TCR beta cDNA libraries. MiXCR, applied by TCRdb to the PCR reads, yields one record per CDR3 protein. The profile covers about 820,000 distinct CDR3 sequences, with roughly 50% appearing a single time and approximately 4.5% taken by the ten largest. The J segment lost 5 bases and the V segment lost 5 bases, leaving 14 bases of the junction unmatched. The CDR3 is 16 residues long. Germline V gene data show CDR1 as MNHEY and CDR2 as SMNVEV (reference sequence). On this clonotype: Its target is unknown.

Sample: blood. The origin of this receptor is a girl between 10 and 17 years old with multiple sclerosis. The rearrangement joins TRBV27 to TRBJ2-5, with 7 bases that match TRBD1. The CDR3 spells CASSPTLLTGWETQYF. CDR3 sequence (DNA): TGTGCCAGCAGTCCTACCTTATTGACAGGGTGGGAGACCCAGTACTTC.